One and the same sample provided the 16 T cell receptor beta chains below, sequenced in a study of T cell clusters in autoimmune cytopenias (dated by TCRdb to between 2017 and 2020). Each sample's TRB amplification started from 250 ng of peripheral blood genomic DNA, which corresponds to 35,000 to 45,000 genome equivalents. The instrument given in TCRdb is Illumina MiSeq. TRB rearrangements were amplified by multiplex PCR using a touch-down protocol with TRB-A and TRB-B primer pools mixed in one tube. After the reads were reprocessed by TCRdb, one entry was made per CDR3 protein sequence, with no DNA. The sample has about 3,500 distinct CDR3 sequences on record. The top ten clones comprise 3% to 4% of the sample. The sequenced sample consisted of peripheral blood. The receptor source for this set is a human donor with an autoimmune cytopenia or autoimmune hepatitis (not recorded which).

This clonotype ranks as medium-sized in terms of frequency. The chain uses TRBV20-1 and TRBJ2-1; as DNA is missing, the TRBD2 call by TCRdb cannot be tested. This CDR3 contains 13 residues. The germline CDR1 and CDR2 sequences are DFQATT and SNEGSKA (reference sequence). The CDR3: CSAERGASNEQFF.

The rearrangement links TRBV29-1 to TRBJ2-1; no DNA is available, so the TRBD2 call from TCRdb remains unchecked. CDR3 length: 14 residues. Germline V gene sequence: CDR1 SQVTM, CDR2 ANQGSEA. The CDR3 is CSAARGGRDNEQFF.

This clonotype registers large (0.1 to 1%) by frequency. Here the CDR3 reads CAGRTGSNTGELFF. This chain uses TRBV19 with TRBJ2-2; the D call from TCRdb, TRBD1, cannot be confirmed without DNA. Looked up from germline, CDR1 is LNHDA and CDR2 is SQIVND (reference sequence). The CDR3 is made up of 14 amino acids.

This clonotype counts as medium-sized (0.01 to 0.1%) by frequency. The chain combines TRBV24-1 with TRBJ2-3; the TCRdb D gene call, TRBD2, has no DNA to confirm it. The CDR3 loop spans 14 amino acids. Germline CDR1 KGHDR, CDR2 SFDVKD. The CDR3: CATSDFGLLDTQYF.

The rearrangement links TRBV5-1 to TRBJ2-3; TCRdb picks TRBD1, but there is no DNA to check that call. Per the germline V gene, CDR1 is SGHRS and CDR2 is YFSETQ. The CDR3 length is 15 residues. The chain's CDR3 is CASSLGQGGTDTQYF. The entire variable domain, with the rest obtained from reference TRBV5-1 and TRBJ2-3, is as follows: KAGVTQTPRYLIKTRGQQVTLSCSPISGHRSVSWYQQTPGQGLQFLFEYFSETQRNKGNFPGRFSGRQFSNSRSEMNVSTLELGDSALYLCASSLGQGGTDTQYFGPGTRLTVL.

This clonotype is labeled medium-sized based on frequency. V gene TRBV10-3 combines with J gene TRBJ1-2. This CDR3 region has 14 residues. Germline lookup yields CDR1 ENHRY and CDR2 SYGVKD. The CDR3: CAISESGFLYGYTF.

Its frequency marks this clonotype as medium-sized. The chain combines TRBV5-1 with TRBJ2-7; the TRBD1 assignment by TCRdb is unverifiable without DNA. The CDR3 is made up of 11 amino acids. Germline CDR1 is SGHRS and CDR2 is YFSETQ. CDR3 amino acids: CASRGGYEQYF.

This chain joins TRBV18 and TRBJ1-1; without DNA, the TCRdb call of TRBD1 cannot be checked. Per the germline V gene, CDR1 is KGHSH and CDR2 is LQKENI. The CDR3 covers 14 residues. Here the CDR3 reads CASSPGGRNTEAFF.

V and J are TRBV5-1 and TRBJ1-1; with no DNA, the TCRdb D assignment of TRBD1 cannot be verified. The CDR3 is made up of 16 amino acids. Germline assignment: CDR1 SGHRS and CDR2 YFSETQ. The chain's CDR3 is CASSMGPVTGTTEAFF.

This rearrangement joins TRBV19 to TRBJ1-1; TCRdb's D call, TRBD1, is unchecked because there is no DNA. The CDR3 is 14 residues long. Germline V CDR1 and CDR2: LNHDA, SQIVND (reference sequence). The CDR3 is CASSIGGRGRQSFF.

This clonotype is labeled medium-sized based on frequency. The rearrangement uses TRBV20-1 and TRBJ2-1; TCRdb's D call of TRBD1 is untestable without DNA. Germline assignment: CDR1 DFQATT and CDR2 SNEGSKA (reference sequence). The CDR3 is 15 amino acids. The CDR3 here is CSARDWGEKANEQFF.

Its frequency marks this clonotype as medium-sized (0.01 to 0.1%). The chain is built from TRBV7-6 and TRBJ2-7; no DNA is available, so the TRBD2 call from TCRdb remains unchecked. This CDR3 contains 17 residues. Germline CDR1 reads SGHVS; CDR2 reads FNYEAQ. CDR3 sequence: CASSPRTSGEVPGEQYF.

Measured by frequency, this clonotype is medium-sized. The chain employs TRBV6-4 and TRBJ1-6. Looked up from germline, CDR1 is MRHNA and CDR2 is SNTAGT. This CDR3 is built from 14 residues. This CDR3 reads CASSRDFGNSPLHF.

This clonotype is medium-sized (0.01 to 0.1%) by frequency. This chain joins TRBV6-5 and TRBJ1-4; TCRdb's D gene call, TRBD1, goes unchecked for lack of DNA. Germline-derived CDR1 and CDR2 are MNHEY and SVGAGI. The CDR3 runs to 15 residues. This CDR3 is CASSGGVATNEKLFF.

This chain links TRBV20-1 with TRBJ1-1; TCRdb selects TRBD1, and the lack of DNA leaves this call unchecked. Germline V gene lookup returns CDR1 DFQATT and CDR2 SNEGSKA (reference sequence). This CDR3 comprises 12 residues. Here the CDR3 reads CSVLQGGTEAFF.

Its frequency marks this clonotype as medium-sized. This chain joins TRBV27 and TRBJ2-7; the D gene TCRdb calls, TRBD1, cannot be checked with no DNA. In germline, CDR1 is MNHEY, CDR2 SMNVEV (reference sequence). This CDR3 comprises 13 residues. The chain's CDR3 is CASSWDISYEQYF.